Listed here are 25 T cell receptor beta chains from one sample, sequenced in a study of blood T cell repertoires in COVID-19. Generated by immunoSEQ multiplex PCR, the TCRdb table keeps only in-frame clones and is missing some. This table holds roughly 250,000 clones, 70% to 90% found once. The sample consisted of peripheral blood. These receptors were taken from a woman in her thirties or forties who had recovered from COVID-19.

CDR3 loop: CASSSVPESYNSPLHF. The CDR3 coding sequence is TGTGCCAGCAGCTCAGTTCCGGAGTCCTATAATTCACCCCTCCACTTT. This chain uses TRBV7-2 with TRBJ1-6, with D uncertain. The V gene lost 4 bases and the J gene lost 1 base, with 11 bases spanning the gap. Germline CDR1 SGHTA, CDR2 FQGNSA. The CDR3 is 16 amino acids.

The chain couples TRBV6-5 to TRBJ1-2, with 11 bases fitting TRBD1. The length of the CDR3 is 15 residues. With V trimmed by 5 bases and J by 4 bases, 6 bases remained unmatched. Germline-derived CDR1 and CDR2 are MNHEY and SVGAGI. In nucleotides, the CDR3 is TGTGCCAGCAGTCGCGGACAGGGGGCGCGCTATGGCTACACCTTC. This encodes CASSRGQGARYGYTF.

The chain couples TRBV5-4 to TRBJ2-6; D is uncertain. Germline V gives CDR1 SGHNT, CDR2 YYREEE (reference sequence). V was pared by 4 bases and J by 3 bases, with 14 bases between. The CDR3 has 16 amino acids. This CDR3 is CASSRSQSFGANVLTF. CDR3 nucleotides: TGTGCCAGCAGCCGTTCACAGAGTTTTGGGGCCAACGTCCTGACTTTC.

The rearrangement uses TRBV2 and TRBJ2-2; the D is unclear. CDR3 size: 14 residues. V was clipped by 7 bases and J by 3 bases, with 12 bases between them. Per germline, CDR1 SNHLY and CDR2 FYNNEI. The CDR3 spells CASNSQSYTGELFF. The CDR3 region has the DNA TGTGCCAGCAACAGCCAAAGTTACACCGGGGAGCTGTTTTTT.

The chain combines TRBV4-3 with TRBJ2-3; TRBD1 is a possible D gene (5 bases). The CDR3 contains 16 residues. V shed 0 bases and J shed 3 bases, with 13 bases lying between them. Germline V gene data show CDR1 as LGHNA and CDR2 as YSLEER. CDR3 amino acids: CASSQEWGERTDTQYF. As DNA, the CDR3 is TGCGCCAGCAGCCAAGAATGGGGCGAAAGGACAGATACGCAGTATTTT.

Turning to this clone: The sample holds other DNA sequences that translate to the same CDR3. This rearrangement joins TRBV3-1 (or the pseudogene TRBV3-2) to TRBJ1-2; TRBD1 is a possible D gene (6 bases). This CDR3 spans 13 amino acids. Germline CDR1 and CDR2: LGHDT and YNNKEL (reference sequence). V was trimmed by 0 bases and J by 5 bases, leaving 7 bases between them. CDR3 sequence: CASSQDRGYGYTF. DNA of the CDR3: TGTGCCAGCAGCCAAGACAGGGGATATGGCTACACCTTC.

The genes are TRBV7-2 and TRBJ2-1, with 7 bases fitting TRBD2. V shed 3 bases and J 9 bases; nucleotides not matched to a gene: 8. This CDR3 is 14 amino acids long. CDR1 is SGHTA and CDR2 is FQGNSA in the germline V gene. The CDR3 region has the DNA TGTGCCAGCAGCTTTGGTACAGGCGGGAGTGAGCAGTTCTTC. Protein sequence: CASSFGTGGSEQFF.

V is TRBV9 and J is TRBJ1-4; D ambiguous. V lost 0 bases to trimming and J lost 3 bases, with 12 bases between them. CDR1 and CDR2 (germline): SGDLS, YYNGEE. The length of the CDR3 is 16 residues. The CDR3 reads CASSVAGAGPNEKLFF. The CDR3 nucleotides are TGTGCCAGCAGCGTAGCGGGAGCAGGACCTAATGAAAAACTGTTTTTT.

The chain joins TRBV9 to TRBJ2-7, with TRBD1 matching 8 bases. This CDR3 comprises 16 residues. Germline values: CDR1 SGDLS, CDR2 YYNGEE. The J segment lost 5 bases and the V segment lost 4 bases, leaving 14 bases of the junction unmatched. The CDR3 loop reads CASSPPDRGVRDEQYF. CDR3 DNA: TGTGCCAGCAGCCCACCAGACAGGGGTGTTCGAGACGAGCAGTACTTC.

This chain connects TRBV10-3 to TRBJ1-1; D remains unclear. From germline, CDR1 is ENHRY and CDR2 SYGVKD. V lost 3 bases to trimming and J lost 1 base, with 3 bases between them. The CDR3 has 12 residues. The CDR3 reads CAISDRNTEAFF. The CDR3 DNA reads TGTGCCATCAGTGACAGGAACACTGAAGCTTTCTTT.

The J gene is TRBJ2-3, the V gene TRBV5-4; possibly TRBD2 for D (5 bases). V was pared by 1 base and J by 6 bases, with 15 bases between. Looked up from germline, CDR1 is SGHNT and CDR2 is YYREEE (reference sequence). There are 15 residues in the CDR3. Here the CDR3 reads CASSLTAPRGDTQYF. The CDR3 DNA is TGTGCCAGCAGCTTGACCGCCCCGAGAGGGGATACGCAGTATTTT.

This clone has ten or more counts. For the CDR3, the DNA is TGTGCCAGCAGCCCGCAGGGGGGCGCCTATGGCTACACCTTC. Protein: CASSPQGGAYGYTF. The chain employs TRBV6-5 and TRBJ1-2; 7 bases map to TRBD1. The germline V gene encodes CDR1 MNHEY and CDR2 SVGAGI. The J segment lost 4 bases and the V segment lost 6 bases, leaving 8 bases of the junction unmatched. This CDR3 region has 14 residues.

The rearrangement links TRBV29-1 to TRBJ1-4; 10 bases are shared with TRBD1. Germline assignment: CDR1 SQVTM and CDR2 ANQGSEA. The CDR3 runs 15 residues. V was pared by 6 bases and J by 7 bases, with 11 bases of the junction left unmatched. CDR3 sequence (DNA): TGCAGCGTCGCCCCGACAGGGGGCGAAAGTGAAAAACTGTTTTTT. Encoded protein: CSVAPTGGESEKLFF.

This rearrangement joins TRBV6-5 to TRBJ2-5; TRBD1 matches 10 bases. This CDR3 is 14 amino acids long. CDR1 is MNHEY and CDR2 is SVGAGI in the germline V gene. V shed 6 bases and J 5 bases; nucleotides not matched to a gene: 6. The CDR3 loop reads CASRLTGGMETQYF. For the CDR3, the DNA is TGTGCCAGCAGGTTGACAGGGGGCATGGAGACCCAGTACTTC.

The V gene is TRBV6-1, the J gene TRBJ1-5; D not certain. Looked up from germline, CDR1 is MNHNS and CDR2 is SASEGT. This CDR3 is built from 16 residues. V lost 2 bases to trimming and J lost 3 bases, with 14 bases between them. CDR3 region: CASSESITAVNQPQHF. As DNA, the CDR3 is TGTGCCAGCAGTGAAAGTATAACAGCCGTCAATCAGCCCCAGCATTTT.

The V gene is TRBV7-9, the J gene TRBJ2-5; no firm D call. The V end was cut by 4 bases, the J end by 5 bases, with 17 bases between. The V gene's germline CDR1 is SEHNR and CDR2 FQNEAQ (reference sequence). The CDR3 runs 15 residues. CDR3 bases: TGTGCCAGCAGCTCCCGGGTCGTCGTCGAGGAGACCCAGTACTTC. Protein product: CASSSRVVVEETQYF.

V gene TRBV7-2 combines with J gene TRBJ2-3; possibly TRBD2 for D (5 bases). With 2 bases removed from V and 0 bases from J, the gap between germline ends came to 12 bases. From germline, CDR1 is SGHTA and CDR2 FQGNSA. This CDR3 comprises 16 residues. CDR3 sequence: CASSLIRSGSTDTQYF. The CDR3 DNA reads TGTGCCAGCAGCTTAATCAGAAGCGGTAGCACAGATACGCAGTATTTT.

This clone was seen a handful of times. The chain uses TRBV3-1 (or the pseudogene TRBV3-2) and TRBJ2-5; 7 positions match TRBD2. V dropped 3 bases and J dropped 3; count of bases not matched to a gene: 4. Germline CDR1 reads LGHDT; CDR2 reads YNNKEL (reference sequence). The CDR3 extends over 14 amino acids. CDR3 loop: CASSQSSGKETQYF. CDR3 nucleotide sequence: TGTGCCAGCAGCCAGTCGAGCGGGAAAGAGACCCAGTACTTC.

The chain joins TRBV7-9 to TRBJ2-2; 8 bases fit TRBD2. The germline V gene encodes CDR1 SEHNR and CDR2 FQNEAQ (reference sequence). Trimming cost V 5 bases and J 4 bases; bases outside gene matches: 3. This CDR3 is built from 14 residues. The DNA of the CDR3 is TGTGCCAGCAGCCCACTAGCGGCCACCGGGGAGCTGTTTTTT. Encoded protein: CASSPLAATGELFF.

The CDR3 protein is CASSRDRSYNEQFF. The CDR3 bases are TGTGCCAGCAGTAGGGACAGATCCTACAATGAGCAGTTCTTC. The gene calls are TRBV6-2 or TRBV6-3 and TRBJ2-1; 7 bases agree with TRBD1. The V gene end was trimmed by 5 bases and the J gene end by 1 base; junction bases not matched to a gene: 2. Germline CDR1 reads MNHEY; CDR2 reads SVGEGT. The length of the CDR3 is 14 residues.

This chain uses TRBV11-3 with TRBJ2-7; D might be TRBD2 (6 bases). Germline CDR1 and CDR2: SGHNT and YENEEA. The CDR3 is made up of 16 amino acids. Deletions cut 1 base from V and 0 bases from J, with 13 bases between. CDR3 coding DNA: TGTGCCAGCAGCTTAGGGCCGTTCGGGAGCTCCTACGAGCAGTACTTC. It translates to CASSLGPFGSSYEQYF.

This clone was counted a single time. V usage is TRBV25-1 and J usage is TRBJ2-3, with D possibly matching TRBD2 (5 bases). The CDR3 is made up of 17 amino acids. V lost 0 bases and J 1 base, leaving 14 bases between the germline ends. Germline lookup yields CDR1 MGHDK and CDR2 SYGVNS. CDR3 loop: CASSEYQSPEGTDTQYF. DNA for the CDR3: TGTGCCAGCAGTGAATACCAATCACCGGAGGGCACAGATACGCAGTATTTT.

The genes are TRBV5-4 and TRBJ2-5, with D possibly being TRBD2 (5 bases). This CDR3 is built from 14 residues. CDR1 is SGHNT and CDR2 is YYREEE in the germline V gene (reference sequence). V lost 0 bases, J lost 4 bases, and 10 bases lay in between. DNA for the CDR3: TGTGCCAGCAGCTTGGGAGGGAGACGAGAGACCCAGTACTTC. The encoded protein is CASSLGGRRETQYF.

The V and J genes are TRBV6-5 and TRBJ1-4; D unresolved. This CDR3 contains 12 residues. CDR1 and CDR2 from the germline V gene are MNHEY and SVGAGI. Deletions cut 0 bases from V and 7 bases from J, with 3 bases between. In DNA form, the CDR3 reads TGTGCCAGCAGTTACTCCGGTGAAAAACTGTTTTTT. Translating gives CASSYSGEKLFF.

V usage is TRBV6-6 and J usage is TRBJ2-7; 9 nucleotides align to TRBD1. Germline CDR1 MNHNY, CDR2 SVGAGI (reference sequence). This CDR3 comprises 11 residues. With 6 bases clipped from V and 11 bases from J, the junction kept 5 bases outside the gene matches. The CDR3 coding sequence is TGTGCCAGCAGCCGGACAGGGGAAAAGTACTTC. Amino acids: CASSRTGEKYF.